What follows are 5 T cell receptor beta chains derived from one specimen sequenced in a study of vaccination and CD4 T cells after COVID-19 (dated by TCRdb to about 2022). No antigen has been identified for these receptors. The treatment or condition label for this specimen denotes: approximately nine-day PBMC culture with coronavirus spike peptide pools or control peptides (ViraFEST assay). To prepare the library, PCR was applied. Instrument on record: Illumina iSeq 100. TCR sequencing of DNA from cultured CD4+ T cells used the Oncomine TCR Beta short-read assay at the Johns Hopkins FTIC core. TCRdb redid the processing of the public reads, applying fastp at Q25 and MiXCR, and retained in-frame beta chains. A single entry per CDR3 protein holds the most common genes and DNA from its merged rows. This sample gives about 21,000 distinct CDR3 sequences in total; approximately 50% of them show up just once. The ten largest account for approximately 15% of the sample.

Sequences were obtained from CD4+ T cells from blood, cultured in vitro. Receptors were obtained from a human donor who had recovered from COVID-19.

V usage is TRBV7-8 and J usage is TRBJ1-1, with no clear D. CDR3 length: 15 amino acids. Trimming removed 5 bases from V and 1 base from J, with 14 bases in between. Germline CDR1 SGHVS, CDR2 FQNEAQ. The DNA for the CDR3 is TGTGCCAGCAGCCGAATGGCAAGCCAGAACACTGAAGCTTTCTTT. This codes for CASSRMASQNTEAFF.

The chain combines TRBV10-1 with TRBJ2-7; a possible D gene is TRBD1 (6 bases). The CDR3 consists of 14 residues. Germline CDR1 and CDR2: WNHNN and SYGVQD (reference sequence). The V end was cut by 0 bases, the J end by 4 bases, with 10 bases between. CDR3 residues: CASSESGGAYEQYF. Here the CDR3 DNA reads TGCGCCAGCAGTGAGTCAGGGGGAGCGTACGAGCAGTACTTC.

A single count supports this clonotype. The rearrangement uses TRBV24-1 and TRBJ1-1; TRBD1 matches at 8 bases. The V and J ends lost 10 bases and 0 bases, in that order; junction bases with no gene match: 6. The V gene's germline CDR1 is KGHDR and CDR2 SFDVKD. The CDR3 is made up of 14 amino acids. The chain's CDR3 is CATRAGGVNTEAFF. In DNA form, the CDR3 reads TGTGCCACTAGGGCAGGGGGCGTGAACACTGAAGCTTTCTTT.

The chain links TRBV7-9 to TRBJ1-2; TRBD1 might be the D (6 bases). Germline V gene sequence: CDR1 SEHNR, CDR2 FQNEAQ (reference sequence). This CDR3 has 14 amino acids. Trimming shortened V by 7 bases and J by 1 base, and 13 bases separated the two germline ends. Here the CDR3 reads CASTPDRDNYGYTF. The DNA for the CDR3 is TGTGCCAGCACCCCGGACAGAGATAACTATGGCTACACCTTC. Complete variable domain (other parts from reference TRBV7-9 and TRBJ1-2): DTGVSQNPRHKITKRGQNVTFRCDPISEHNRLYWYRQTLGQGPEFLTYFQNEAQLEKSRLLSDRFSAERPKGSFSTLEIQRTEQGDSAMYLCASTPDRDNYGYTFGSGTRLTVV.

V gene TRBV7-9 combines with J gene TRBJ1-1, with a possible D match to TRBD1 (5 bases). V lost 2 bases and J 6 bases, leaving 22 bases between the germline ends. Germline loops: CDR1 SEHNR, CDR2 FQNEAQ (reference sequence). CDR3 length: 17 amino acids. The CDR3 coding sequence is TGTGCCAGCAGCTTACCGGTTGAGGGACGAGTCGGGGCTGAAGCTTTCTTT. Its translation: CASSLPVEGRVGAEAFF. Together with reference TRBV7-9 and TRBJ1-1, the CDR3 gives the full variable domain: DTGVSQNPRHKITKRGQNVTFRCDPISEHNRLYWYRQTLGQGPEFLTYFQNEAQLEKSRLLSDRFSAERPKGSFSTLEIQRTEQGDSAMYLCASSLPVEGRVGAEAFFGQGTRLTVV.